This T cell receptor beta chain was recovered during a study of T cell responses to AZD1222 COVID-19 vaccine. Study-wide points: Of the AZD1222 recipients, only 5 to 7 were seropositive at baseline. Spike-specific TCR repertoires showed rising breadth and depth after two AZD1222 doses. Every sample of the repertoires postdated the peak T cell response.

Samples with a second dose at about 4 or about 12 weeks were pooled together. About this clone itself: Its antigen remains unknown.

Assay: immunoSEQ multiplex PCR; the TCRdb copy retains only in-frame clones and omits some. The repertoire includes 120,000 or so clones, about 94% of them detected once, and about 3% sits in the top ten. The sample was peripheral blood, taken 28 days after the second AZD1222 dose. The receptor was isolated from an adult who received the AZD1222 COVID-19 vaccine.

This CDR3 reads CASSLNPLGRAANYGYTF. CDR3 DNA: TGCGCCAGCAGCTTGAACCCTCTGGGGCGGGCAGCTAACTATGGCTACACCTTC. The J gene is TRBJ1-2, the V gene TRBV5-1, with TRBD1 as a possible D gene (5 bases). With 1 base removed from V and 0 bases from J, the gap between germline ends came to 19 bases. The CDR3 is 18 amino acids. Germline V gene sequence: CDR1 SGHRS, CDR2 YFSETQ.